This TCR beta chain was sequenced in a study of monozygotic twins with cystic fibrosis. The assay was immunoSEQ multiplex PCR, and TCRdb's table has in-frame clones only and misses some. Among roughly 20,000 clones listed, about 90% were seen once. Remarks on this clone: Its antigen is unidentified.

Study-wide points: Co-twins had the most similar V usage for 13 of 16 pairs, J for 8. Nucleotide-identical clonotype sharing was significantly higher within monozygotic CF twin pairs than between unrelated CF individuals. Clonality was generally low (median approximately 0.0095), higher in the most severe patients.

This CDR3 spans 13 amino acids. Trimming shortened V by 4 bases and J by 5 bases, and 10 bases separated the two germline ends. Per germline, CDR1 SGHRS and CDR2 YFSETQ. The origin of this receptor is a girl aged 2 to 9 with cystic fibrosis. The chain joins TRBV5-1 to TRBJ2-1; maybe TRBD1 (6 bases). The specimen was blood. The CDR3, as DNA: TGCGCCAGCAGCGCTCGGACAGACAATGAGCAGTTCTTC. Encoded protein: CASSARTDNEQFF.